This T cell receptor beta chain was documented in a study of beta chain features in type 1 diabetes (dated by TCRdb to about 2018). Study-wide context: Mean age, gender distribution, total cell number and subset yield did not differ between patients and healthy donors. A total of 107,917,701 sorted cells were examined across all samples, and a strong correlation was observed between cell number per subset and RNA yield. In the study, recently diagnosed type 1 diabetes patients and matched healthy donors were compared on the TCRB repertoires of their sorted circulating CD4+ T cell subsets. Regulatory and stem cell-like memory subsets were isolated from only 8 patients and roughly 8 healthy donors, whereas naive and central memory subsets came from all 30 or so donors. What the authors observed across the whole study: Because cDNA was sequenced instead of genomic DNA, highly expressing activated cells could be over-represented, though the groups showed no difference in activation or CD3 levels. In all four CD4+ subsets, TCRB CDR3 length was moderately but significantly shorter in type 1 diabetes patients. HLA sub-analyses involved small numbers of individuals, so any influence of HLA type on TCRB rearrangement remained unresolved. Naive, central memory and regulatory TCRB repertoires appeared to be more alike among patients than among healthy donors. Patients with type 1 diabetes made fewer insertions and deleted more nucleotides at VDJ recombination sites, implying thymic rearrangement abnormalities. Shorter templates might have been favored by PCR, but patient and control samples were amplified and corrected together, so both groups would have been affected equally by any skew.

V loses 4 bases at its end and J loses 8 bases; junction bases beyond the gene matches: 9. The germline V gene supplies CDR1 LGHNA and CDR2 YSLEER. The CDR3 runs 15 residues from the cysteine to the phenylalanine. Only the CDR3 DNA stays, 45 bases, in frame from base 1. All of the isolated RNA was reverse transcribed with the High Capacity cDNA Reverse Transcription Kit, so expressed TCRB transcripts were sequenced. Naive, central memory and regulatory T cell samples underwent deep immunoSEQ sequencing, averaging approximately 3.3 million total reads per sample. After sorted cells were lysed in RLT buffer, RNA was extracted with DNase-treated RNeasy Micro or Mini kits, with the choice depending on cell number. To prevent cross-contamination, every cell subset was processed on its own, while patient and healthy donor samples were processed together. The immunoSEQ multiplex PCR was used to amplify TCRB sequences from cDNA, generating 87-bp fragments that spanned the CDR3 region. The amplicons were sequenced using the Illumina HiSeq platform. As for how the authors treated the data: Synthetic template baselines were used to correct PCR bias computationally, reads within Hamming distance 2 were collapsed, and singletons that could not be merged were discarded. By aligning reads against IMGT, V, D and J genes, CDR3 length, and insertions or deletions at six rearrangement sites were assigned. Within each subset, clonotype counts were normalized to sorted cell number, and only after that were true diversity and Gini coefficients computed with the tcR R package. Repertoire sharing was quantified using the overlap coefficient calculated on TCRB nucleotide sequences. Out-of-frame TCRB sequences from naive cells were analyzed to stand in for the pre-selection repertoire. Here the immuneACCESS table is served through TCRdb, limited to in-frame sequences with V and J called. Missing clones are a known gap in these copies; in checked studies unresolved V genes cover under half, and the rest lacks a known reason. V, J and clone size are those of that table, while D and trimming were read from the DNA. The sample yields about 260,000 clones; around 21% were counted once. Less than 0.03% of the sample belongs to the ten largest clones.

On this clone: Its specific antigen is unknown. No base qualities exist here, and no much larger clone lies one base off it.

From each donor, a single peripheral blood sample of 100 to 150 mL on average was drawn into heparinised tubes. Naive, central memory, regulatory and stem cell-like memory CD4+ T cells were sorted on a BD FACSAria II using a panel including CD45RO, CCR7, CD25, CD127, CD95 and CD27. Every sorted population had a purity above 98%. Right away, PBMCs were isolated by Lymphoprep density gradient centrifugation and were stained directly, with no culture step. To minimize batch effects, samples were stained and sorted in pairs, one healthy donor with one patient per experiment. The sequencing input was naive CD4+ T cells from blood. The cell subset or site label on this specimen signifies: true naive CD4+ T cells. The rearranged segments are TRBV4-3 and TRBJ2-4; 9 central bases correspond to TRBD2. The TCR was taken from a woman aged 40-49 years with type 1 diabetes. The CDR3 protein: CASSPLAGAEHIQYF. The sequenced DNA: TGCGCCAGCAGCCCGTTAGCGGGGGCGGAGCACATTCAGTACTTC.